These T cell receptor beta chains were read from a single sample in a study of blood T cells in healthy people across ages. TCRdb recomputed calls from the 5' RACE reads with MiXCR, one row per CDR3 protein. Of more than 650,000 distinct CDR3 sequences listed, 20% to 25% were seen once; the top ten hold around a fifth. Sequences were obtained from blood. The receptor source for this set is an older man in good health. Both conserved end residues are part of each CDR3. A D gene is named only where the DNA matches it firmly. Not every row has a clone size; where given, it reads once, few, many or a size class.

>TRBV12-3/TRBV12-4|TRBD2|TRBJ2-1|.
TGTGCCAGCAGTTTAGTGGAGCTAGCGGGGCATCGGGTGCAGTTCTTC
CASSLVELAGHRVQFF
>TRBV5-1|.|TRBJ2-7|.
TGCGCCAGCAGCTTTCCTTGGTCGGCAGGGGCCTACGAGCAGTACTTC
CASSFPWSAGAYEQYF
>TRBV18|TRBD1|TRBJ2-3|few
TGTGCCAGCTCAATAGGACAGGGGGGCACAGATACGCAGTATTTT
CASSIGQGGTDTQYF
>TRBV2|TRBD2|TRBJ2-1|few
TGTGCCAGCCATTTCCCAGCGGGGGGATACTACAATGAGCAGTTCTTC
CASHFPAGGYYNEQFF
>TRBV18|TRBD2|TRBJ2-2|.
TGTGCCAGCTCACAAGACCTTAGCGGGAGTATTGCCGGGGAGCTGTTTTTT
CASSQDLSGSIAGELFF
>TRBV10-3|.|TRBJ2-5|few
TGTGCCATCAGCACCCGAGCCAACAGGTTCAAGAAGACCCAGTACTTC
CAISTRANRFKKTQYF
>TRBV7-9|TRBD1|TRBJ1-4|.
TGTGCCAGCAGCCCACGGGGACAGCATAATGAAAAACTGTTTTTT
CASSPRGQHNEKLFF
>TRBV7-2|.|TRBJ2-3|many
TGTGCCAGCAGTACCCTAGCGATGGATACGCAGTATTTT
CASSTLAMDTQYF
>TRBV28|.|TRBJ1-3|.
TGTGCCAGCAGTTTCCGGGGGCTGTTTGGAAACACCATATATTTT
CASSFRGLFGNTIYF
>TRBV29-1|.|TRBJ1-3|.
TGCAGCGTAACGCCGGGGGGAAACACCATATATTTT
CSVTPGGNTIYF
>TRBV5-1|.|TRBJ2-1|.
TGCGCCAGCAGCTTGGGGGGGGCAGGCTCCTACAATGAGCAGTTCTTC
CASSLGGAGSYNEQFF
>TRBV28|TRBD1|TRBJ1-1|.
TGTGCCAGCAGTTCCTTTCACCGACGACAGGGGAGTACTGAAGCTTTCTTT
CASSSFHRRQGSTEAFF
>TRBV28|.|TRBJ2-7|.
TGTGCCAGCATCGGGAATAGCTACGAGCAGTACTTC
CASIGNSYEQYF
>TRBV20-1|.|TRBJ2-1|.
TGCAGTGCTAGAGTGAGGGGAAGCTTCTACAATGAGCAGTTCTTC
CSARVRGSFYNEQFF
>TRBV3-1|.|TRBJ1-4|many
TGTGCCAGCAGCCAGGGATTCTTAGGGGAAAAACTGTTTTTT
CASSQGFLGEKLFF
>TRBV4-1|.|TRBJ1-1|.
TGCGCCAGCGCACGTAGCCTCGAACTTGCTGAAGCTTTCTTT
CASARSLELAEAFF
>TRBV10-3|.|TRBJ1-5|.
TGTGCCATCGGCCCTTCGGCGGACCAGCCCCAGCATTTT
CAIGPSADQPQHF